This TCR beta chain came from a study of T cells in Graves' hyperthyroidism and ophthalmopathy. Study summary: Pretreatment peripheral blood was obtained at initial diagnosis.

General study results and limits: Clonotypes that were expanded in thyroid above 0.001 mostly appeared in blood too.

The CDR3 covers 14 residues. The germline gives CDR1 MDHEN, CDR2 SYDVKM. Trimming cost V 6 bases and J 5 bases, with 13 bases left between them. Patients with uncontrolled infections, other autoimmune diseases, pregnancy or lactation were excluded. This clonotype has ten or more counts. The antigen remains undetermined. TCR beta CDR3 sequences were amplified from RNA transcripts. HTBI primers drove first-round RT-PCR of the TCR CDR3. TCRdb processed the multiplex PCR reads anew with MiXCR; each CDR3 protein has one entry. The data hold 400,000 to 600,000 distinct CDR3 sequences, with around 21% observed a single time.

The TCR sequence derives from a man between 18 and 29 years old with Graves' hyperthyroidism. The chain employs TRBV28 and TRBJ2-2; D remains unclear. Sequencing was performed on blood. The CDR3 is CASRRPGRTGELFF. In nucleotides, the CDR3 is TGTGCCAGCAGGCGGCCTGGGCGGACCGGGGAGCTGTTTTTT.